The 18 T cell receptor beta chains in this list originate from one sample, sequenced in a study of T cell responses to AZD1222 COVID-19 vaccine. Generated by immunoSEQ multiplex PCR, the TCRdb table keeps only in-frame clones and is missing some. The sample holds more than 85,000 clones, about four fifths seen once. Sequenced material: peripheral blood, taken on day 0 of AZD1222 vaccination. These TCRs come from an adult in good health.

A single count supports this clone. The genes are TRBV11-2 and TRBJ2-7, with TRBD1 identical over 8 bases. Germline CDR1 and CDR2: SGHAT and FQNNGV. Unmatched junction bases numbered 12, after V lost 5 bases and J lost 3 bases. The CDR3 spans 16 residues. The CDR3 reads CASSPGVRTGFYEQYF. In DNA form, the CDR3 reads TGTGCCAGCAGCCCTGGGGTCAGGACAGGGTTCTACGAGCAGTACTTC.

This sequence joins TRBV4-1 and TRBJ1-1; D call uncertain. The CDR3 has 15 residues. In germline, CDR1 is MGHRA, CDR2 YSYEKL. V was cut by 4 bases and J by 0 bases, with 12 bases left in between. The CDR3 DNA reads as TGCGCCAGCAGCCCCCCCCGCACAGTGAACACTGAAGCTTTCTTT. It encodes CASSPPRTVNTEAFF.

This chain links TRBV29-1 with TRBJ2-3, with no clear D. V was cut by 0 bases and J by 0 bases, with 10 bases left in between. CDR3 size: 15 residues. In germline, CDR1 is SQVTM, CDR2 ANQGSEA. DNA of the CDR3: TGCAGCGTTGAAGAATCCGGCGCTAGCACAGATACGCAGTATTTT. The encoded protein is CSVEESGASTDTQYF.

This clone was detected a few times. This chain uses TRBV4-3 with TRBJ2-2; perhaps TRBD1 as D (6 bases). V lost 4 bases and J 4 bases, leaving 13 bases between the germline ends. There are 15 residues in the CDR3. Germline CDR1 and CDR2: LGHNA and YSLEER. CDR3 protein: CASSRSQGSTGELFF. The CDR3 region has the DNA TGCGCCAGCAGCCGGTCGCAGGGGAGCACCGGGGAGCTGTTTTTT.

V usage is TRBV28 and J usage is TRBJ2-5, with TRBD2 identical over 7 bases. Germline CDR1 is MDHEN and CDR2 is SYDVKM. CDR3 length: 15 residues. V was clipped by 5 bases and J by 3 bases; unmatched bases: 9. In nucleotides, the CDR3 is TGTGCCAGCAGTAAAGGCGGAGCGGGAAAAGAGACCCAGTACTTC. Translating it yields CASSKGGAGKETQYF. Variable domain in full (rest from reference TRBV28 and TRBJ2-5): DVKVTQSSRYLVKRTGEKVFLECVQDMDHENMFWYRQDPGLGLRLIYFSYDVKMKEKGDIPEGYSVSREKKERFSLILESASTNQTSMYLCASSKGGAGKETQYFGPGTRLLVL.

J is TRBJ1-3 and V is TRBV6-5, with 8 bases identical to TRBD1. The junction had 10 bases not matched to a gene; V was cut back by 7 bases and J by 5 bases. The germline gives CDR1 MNHEY, CDR2 SVGAGI. The CDR3 is made up of 15 amino acids. CDR3 coding DNA: TGTGCCAGCACTGGATCGGACAGGGAGAGAAACACCATATATTTT. This translates into CASTGSDRERNTIYF.

This chain links TRBV28 with TRBJ1-5, with TRBD1 matching over 10 bases. Trimming took 8 bases from V and 7 from J; bases not matched to a gene: 5. The CDR3 is made up of 13 amino acids. CDR1 MDHEN and CDR2 SYDVKM come from the germline V gene. CDR3 nucleotides: TGTGCCAGCCGACAGGGGGCTTGGCAGCCCCAGCATTTT. This translates into CASRQGAWQPQHF.

This sequence joins TRBV6-5 and TRBJ2-7, with 7 nucleotides matching TRBD1. V lost 5 bases to trimming and J lost 7 bases; unmatched junction nucleotides: 8. CDR1 and CDR2 from the germline V gene are MNHEY and SVGAGI. The CDR3 contains 13 residues. CDR3 region: CASSPRDRWEQYF. The CDR3 DNA follows: TGTGCCAGCAGTCCGAGGGACAGATGGGAGCAGTACTTC.

The genes are TRBV30 and TRBJ1-4; possible D gene TRBD1, 6 bases. Germline V gene data show CDR1 as GTSNPN and CDR2 as SVGIG (reference sequence). The CDR3 runs 14 residues. V lost 2 bases and J lost 7, with 14 bases in between. CDR3: CAWSKGGVIEKLFF. The CDR3 nucleotides read TGTGCCTGGAGTAAGGGGGGGGTTATTGAAAAACTGTTTTTT.

V usage is TRBV11-3 and J usage is TRBJ2-5, with TRBD1 matching 8 bases. The V segment lost 1 base and the J segment 2 bases; nucleotides outside the gene matches: 3. Germline V gene data show CDR1 as SGHNT and CDR2 as YENEEA. This CDR3 has 15 amino acids. In DNA, the CDR3 is TGTGCCAGCAGCTTAGGGGACAGGCGACAAGAGACCCAGTACTTC. Protein product: CASSLGDRRQETQYF.

V gene TRBV7-2 combines with J gene TRBJ1-1; D is unresolved. Trimming removed 0 bases from V and 1 base from J, with 9 bases in between. CDR3 size: 15 residues. Germline V CDR1 and CDR2: SGHTA, FQGNSA. The CDR3 reads CASSLALGANTEAFF. The CDR3 DNA reads TGTGCCAGCAGCTTAGCGTTGGGTGCGAACACTGAAGCTTTCTTT.

This clone was observed a handful of times. The V and J genes are TRBV19 and TRBJ1-2; D is uncertain. Germline V lookup: CDR1 LNHDA, CDR2 SQIVND (reference sequence). The CDR3 spans 13 residues. V lost 7 bases and J lost 5, with 14 bases in between. CDR3 amino acids: CASTRPGLYGYTF. CDR3 nucleotides: TGTGCCAGTACCCGCCCGGGCCTGTATGGCTACACCTTC.

This rearrangement joins TRBV3-1 (or the pseudogene TRBV3-2) to TRBJ2-7, with TRBD2 matching 8 bases. V dropped 0 bases and J dropped 5; count of bases not matched to a gene: 12. Germline V gives CDR1 LGHDT, CDR2 YNNKEL (reference sequence). The CDR3 length is 17 residues. The CDR3 bases are TGTGCCAGCAGCCAAGAGCATAGCGGGATAGTCCCTAACGAGCAGTACTTC. Translation gives CASSQEHSGIVPNEQYF.

V and J are TRBV2 and TRBJ1-1; D is uncertain. V was shortened by 6 bases and J by 2 bases, with 13 bases between the two germline ends. CDR3 length: 14 residues. Germline loops: CDR1 SNHLY, CDR2 FYNNEI. The DNA for the CDR3 is TGTGCCAGCAGGGCGGGCCGAGGTAACACTGAAGCTTTCTTT. Its translation is CASRAGRGNTEAFF.

V is TRBV25-1 and J is TRBJ2-3; 7 positions agree with TRBD2. The CDR3 is 17 residues long. Germline values: CDR1 MGHDK, CDR2 SYGVNS. J was trimmed by 6 bases and V by 3 bases; bases with no gene match: 15. The CDR3 DNA follows: TGTGCCAGCAGTGACCGCATTGGACTAGGCGGTAGGGATACGCAGTATTTT. It is translated as CASSDRIGLGGRDTQYF.

The chain recombines TRBV7-9 with TRBJ1-6; D ambiguous. Trimming removed 5 bases from V and 18 bases from J, with 8 bases in between. This CDR3 is built from 9 residues. Germline V gives CDR1 SEHNR, CDR2 FQNEAQ (reference sequence). The CDR3 sequence: CASSTSPHF. In DNA, the CDR3 is TGTGCCAGCAGCACAAGCCCCCACTTT.

This clone came up a few times. This chain joins TRBV11-2 and TRBJ2-3, with TRBD2 matching over 7 bases. The junction had 3 bases not matched to a gene; V was cut back by 6 bases and J by 0 bases. CDR1 and CDR2 from the germline V gene are SGHAT and FQNNGV. The length of the CDR3 is 14 residues. The CDR3 sequence is CASRGLGSTDTQYF. CDR3 DNA: TGTGCCAGCAGAGGACTAGGTAGCACAGATACGCAGTATTTT.

The chain carries TRBV3-1 (or the pseudogene TRBV3-2) and TRBJ1-2; D call uncertain. With 1 base removed from V and 4 bases from J, the gap between germline ends came to 4 bases. The CDR3 sequence is 12 residues long. CDR1 and CDR2 from the germline V gene are LGHDT and YNNKEL (reference sequence). CDR3 DNA: TGTGCCAGCAGCCAAGCGGCCTATGGCTACACCTTC. The encoded protein is CASSQAAYGYTF.